One sample yielded the 8 T cell receptor beta chains listed below, sequenced in a study of blood T cells in healthy people across ages. A second PCR, run for roughly 6 to 11 cycles, used a sample-barcoded 5' primer plus a J-beta primer mix. TCRdb independently ran MiXCR on the 5' RACE reads; one entry per CDR3 protein. There are about 1.8 million distinct CDR3 sequences in the sample; roughly 49% occur only once, and approximately 2.1% lies in the top ten. The material sequenced was blood. These receptors all come from a woman between 40 and 55 years old in good health.

There are many counts of this clonotype. This sequence joins TRBV29-1 and TRBJ1-2, with D possibly matching TRBD1 (5 bases). The V end was cut by 3 bases, the J end by 3 bases, with 14 bases between. Germline CDR1 SQVTM, CDR2 ANQGSEA. The length of the CDR3 is 14 residues. CDR3 sequence reads: CSVDGWGVDYGYTF. CDR3 sequence (DNA): TGCAGCGTTGACGGTTGGGGGGTAGACTATGGCTACACCTTC.

The sample holds a few counts of this clonotype. This chain connects TRBV6-5 to TRBJ1-6; D remains ambiguous. V dropped 6 bases and J dropped 8 bases, with 8 bases sitting between them. Germline V gene lookup returns CDR1 MNHEY and CDR2 SVGAGI. This CDR3 is built from 12 residues. Here the CDR3 DNA reads TGTGCCAGCAGGATTGTGGATTCACCCCTCCACTTT. It encodes CASRIVDSPLHF.

The chain combines TRBV9 with TRBJ1-5; weak D call: TRBD1 (5 bases). In germline, CDR1 is SGDLS, CDR2 YYNGEE. Trimming removed 3 bases at V and 1 base at J, with 11 bases between. The length of the CDR3 is 15 residues. CDR3 sequence: CASSAGSGSNQPQHF. The CDR3 DNA reads as TGTGCCAGCAGCGCCGGTTCAGGGAGCAATCAGCCCCAGCATTTT.

CDR3 sequence reads: CATARGRDTQYF. CDR3 nucleotides: TGCGCCACCGCGAGGGGCCGGGATACGCAGTATTTT. V usage is TRBV10-2 and J usage is TRBJ2-3; D possibly matches TRBD1 or TRBD2 (5 bases each). The V gene's germline CDR1 is WSHSY and CDR2 SAAADI. The CDR3 has 12 residues. V was cut by 10 bases and J by 6 bases, with 14 bases left in between.

Only a few counts were recorded for this clonotype. The rearrangement uses TRBV6-5 and TRBJ1-2; 7 bases map to TRBD1. Trimming removed 7 bases from V and 6 bases from J; junction bases left unmatched: 17. Germline V gene lookup returns CDR1 MNHEY and CDR2 SVGAGI. The CDR3 is made up of 16 amino acids. CDR3 in amino acids: CASTSPSGGTIDGYTF. CDR3 DNA sequence: TGTGCCAGCACCTCGCCCTCAGGGGGGACGATCGATGGCTACACCTTC.

The chain uses TRBV6-5 and TRBJ2-1; 9 bases agree with TRBD1. J gave up 4 bases and V 6 bases, and 7 bases lay outside the gene matches. Germline-derived CDR1 and CDR2 are MNHEY and SVGAGI. The CDR3 runs to 15 residues. CDR3 residues: CASSSDRGMYNEQFF. The CDR3 nucleotides are TGTGCCAGCAGCTCTGACAGGGGGATGTACAATGAGCAGTTCTTC.

The V call is TRBV20-1, the J call TRBJ2-3; possible D gene TRBD1, 6 bases. V was cut by 1 base and J by 1 base, with 15 bases left in between. From germline, CDR1 is DFQATT and CDR2 SNEGSKA (reference sequence). The length of the CDR3 is 16 residues. The CDR3 reads CSARGWGTKGTDTQYF. DNA of the CDR3: TGCAGTGCTAGAGGATGGGGGACAAAGGGCACAGATACGCAGTATTTT.

The rearrangement links TRBV29-1 to TRBJ1-2; 7 bases agree with TRBD1. CDR1 and CDR2 (germline): SQVTM, ANQGSEA. V shed 6 bases and J 8 bases; nucleotides not matched to a gene: 15. This CDR3 spans 14 amino acids. The CDR3 DNA is TGCAGCGTCGCCTCAGGACAGGCTTCCAGCGGCTACACCTTC. Translated: CSVASGQASSGYTF.